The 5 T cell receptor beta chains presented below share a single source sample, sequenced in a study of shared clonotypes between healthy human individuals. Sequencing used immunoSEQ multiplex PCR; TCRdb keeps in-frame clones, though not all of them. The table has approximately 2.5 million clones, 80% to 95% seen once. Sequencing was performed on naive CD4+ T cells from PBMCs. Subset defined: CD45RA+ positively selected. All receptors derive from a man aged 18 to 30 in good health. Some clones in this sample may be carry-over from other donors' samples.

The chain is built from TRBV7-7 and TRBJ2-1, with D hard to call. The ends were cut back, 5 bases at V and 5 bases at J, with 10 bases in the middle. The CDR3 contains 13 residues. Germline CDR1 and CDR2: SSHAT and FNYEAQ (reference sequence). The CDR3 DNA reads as TGTGCCAGCAGCACTGGAACGAACAATGAGCAGTTCTTC. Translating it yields CASSTGTNNEQFF. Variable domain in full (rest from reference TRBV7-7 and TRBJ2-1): GAGVSQSPRYKVTKRGQDVTLRCDPISSHATLYWYQQALGQGPEFLTYFNYEAQPDKSGLPSDRFSAERPEGSISTLTIQRTEQRDSAMYRCASSTGTNNEQFFGPGTRLTVL.

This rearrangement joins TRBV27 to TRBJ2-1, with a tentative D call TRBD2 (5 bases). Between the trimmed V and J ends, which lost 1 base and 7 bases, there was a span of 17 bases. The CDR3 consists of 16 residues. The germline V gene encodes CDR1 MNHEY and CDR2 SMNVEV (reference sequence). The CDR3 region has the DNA TGTGCCAGCAGTTTATTCCCTGCAGCGGTGGGAAATGAGCAGTTCTTC. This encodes CASSLFPAAVGNEQFF.

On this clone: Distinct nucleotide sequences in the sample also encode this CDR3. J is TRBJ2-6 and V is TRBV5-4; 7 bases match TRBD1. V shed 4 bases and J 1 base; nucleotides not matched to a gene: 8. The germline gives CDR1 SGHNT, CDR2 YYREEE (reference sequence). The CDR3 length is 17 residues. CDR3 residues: CASSPRDRPSGANVLTF. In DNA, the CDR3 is TGTGCCAGCAGCCCCCGGGACAGACCATCTGGGGCCAACGTCCTGACTTTC.

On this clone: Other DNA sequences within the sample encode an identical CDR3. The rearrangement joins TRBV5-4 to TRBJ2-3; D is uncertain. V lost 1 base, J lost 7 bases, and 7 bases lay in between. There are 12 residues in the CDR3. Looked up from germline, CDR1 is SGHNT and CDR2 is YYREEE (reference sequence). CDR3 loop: CASSLRRNTQYF. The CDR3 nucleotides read TGTGCCAGCAGCTTGCGGCGCAATACGCAGTATTTT.

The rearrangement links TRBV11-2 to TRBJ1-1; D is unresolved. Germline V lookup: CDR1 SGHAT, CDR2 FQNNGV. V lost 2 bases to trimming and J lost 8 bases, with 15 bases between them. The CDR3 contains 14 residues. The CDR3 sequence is CASSLSSRSNEAFF. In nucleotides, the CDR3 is TGTGCCAGCAGCTTATCCAGCAGGTCCAACGAAGCTTTCTTT.